These 6 T cell receptor beta chains were sequenced from one sample in a study of CD8 T cells in Susac syndrome (dated by TCRdb to the late 2010s). Library preparation used the immunoSEQ multiplex PCR assay. RNA was extracted using the RNeasy kit, and roughly 0.5 to 1 microgram was reverse transcribed with random hexamers. TCRdb passed the public sequencing reads through fastp at Q25 and MiXCR, retaining productive beta sequences. Identical CDR3 proteins give one entry, which carries the most common genes and DNA. The sample data list about 430,000 distinct CDR3 sequences, and around 85% of these were observed just once. Approximately 0.12% of the sample goes to the ten largest clones. Material: CD8+ T cells from PBMCs. The receptor source for this set is a human donor with multiple sclerosis.

CDR3 sequence reads: CASSLASGSAYNEQFF. CDR3 DNA: TGCGCCAGCAGCTTGGCTTCCGGGTCTGCCTACAATGAGCAGTTCTTC. The chain links TRBV5-1 to TRBJ2-1; no clear D. V lost 0 bases to trimming and J lost 2 bases, with 12 bases between them. CDR1 is SGHRS, CDR2 YFSETQ, per germline. The CDR3 covers 16 residues.

This chain uses TRBV5-1 with TRBJ2-1; D is perhaps TRBD2 (5 bases). The germline V and J ends were trimmed by 0 bases and 4 bases, with 11 bases remaining between them. Germline V CDR1 and CDR2: SGHRS, YFSETQ. CDR3 length: 15 residues. The CDR3 reads CASSLEEGSYNEQFF. CDR3 in DNA: TGCGCCAGCAGCTTGGAAGAGGGCTCTTACAATGAGCAGTTCTTC.

As concerns this clonotype: A read error may produce the germline difference seen at one junction end. V and J are TRBV27 and TRBJ2-7, with TRBD1 as a possible D gene (6 bases). The CDR3 is 15 amino acids. Germline lookup yields CDR1 MNHEY and CDR2 SMNVEV (reference sequence). DNA of the CDR3: TGTGCCAGCAGTTCAACCCTCGGAACAGGGCTGGGGAGTAGCTTC. Its translation: CASSSTLGTGLGSSF.

J is TRBJ1-6 and V is TRBV7-9, with 7 bases lining up with TRBD1. The CDR3 has 15 residues. After removal of 4 bases from V and 5 bases from J, the junction contained 5 bases not matched to a gene. The germline gives CDR1 SEHNR, CDR2 FQNEAQ (reference sequence). The CDR3 here is CASSYRGTDNSPLHF. In nucleotides, the CDR3 is TGTGCCAGCAGCTACCGAGGGACAGATAATTCACCCCTCCACTTT.

The chain combines TRBV30 with TRBJ2-1, with D maybe TRBD2 (7 bases). With 6 bases removed from V and 7 bases from J, the gap between germline ends came to 22 bases. Germline CDR1 is GTSNPN and CDR2 is SVGIG (reference sequence). This CDR3 spans 15 amino acids. In nucleotides, the CDR3 is TGTGCCTGCCCAAGGCCGGGGGGCTTCGGAAATGAGCAGTTCTTC. It codes for CACPRPGGFGNEQFF.

The V and J genes are TRBV3-1 and TRBJ1-1; D call uncertain. This CDR3 has 15 residues. Trimming removed 4 bases from V and 6 bases from J, with 18 bases in between. CDR1 is LGHDT, CDR2 YNNKEL, per germline (reference sequence). The CDR3 DNA reads TGTGCCAGCAGCCCCCAAGCCCCCACCGGCCCTGAAGCTTTCTTT. It specifies CASSPQAPTGPEAFF. Drawing the rest from reference TRBV3-1 and TRBJ1-1, the complete variable domain is DTAVSQTPKYLVTQMGNDKSIKCEQNLGHDTMYWYKQDSKKFLKIMFSYNNKELIINETVPNRFSPKSPDKAHLNLHINSLELGDSAVYFCASSPQAPTGPEAFFGQGTRLTVV.